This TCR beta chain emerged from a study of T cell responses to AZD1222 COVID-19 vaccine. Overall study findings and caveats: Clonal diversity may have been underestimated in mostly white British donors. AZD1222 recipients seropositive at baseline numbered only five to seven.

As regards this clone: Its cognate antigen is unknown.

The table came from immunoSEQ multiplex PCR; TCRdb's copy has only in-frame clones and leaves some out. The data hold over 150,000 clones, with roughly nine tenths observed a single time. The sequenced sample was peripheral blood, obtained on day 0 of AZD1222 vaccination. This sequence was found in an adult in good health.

DNA of the CDR3: TGTGCCATCAGTGAGTCACAGGGAAATGGCTACACCTTC. Its protein is CAISESQGNGYTF. The chain employs TRBV10-3 and TRBJ1-2; maybe TRBD1 (6 bases). Germline assignment: CDR1 ENHRY and CDR2 SYGVKD. The CDR3 consists of 13 residues. The V and J ends lost 0 bases and 6 bases respectively, with 8 bases between them.